This T cell receptor beta chain came from a study of molecular identifiers for immune sequencing clone quantification. TCRdb reanalysed the PCR reads using MiXCR and keeps one entry per CDR3 protein. This table holds 490,000 or so distinct CDR3 sequences, less than 30% found once. Naive CD8 T cells, phenotype CD8+CD4-CCR7+CD45RA+, were sorted. The CDR3 length is 13 residues. V dropped 7 bases and J dropped 5 bases, with 12 bases sitting between them. CDR1 is DFQATT and CDR2 is SNEGSKA in the germline V gene (reference sequence). This clonotype was observed many times. The material sequenced was naive CD8+ T cells from blood, with Jurkat cell RNA spiked in. Subset defined: FACS-sorted CD8+CD4-CCR7+CD45RA+ naive T cells. The source is a human donor in good health. Some libraries in this study had Jurkat cell RNA spiked in. This rearrangement joins TRBV20-1 to TRBJ1-6; D might be TRBD1 (5 bases). CDR3 in amino acids: CSGSREDNSPLHF. The CDR3 DNA sequence: TGCAGTGGGAGCAGGGAGGATAATTCACCCCTCCACTTT.